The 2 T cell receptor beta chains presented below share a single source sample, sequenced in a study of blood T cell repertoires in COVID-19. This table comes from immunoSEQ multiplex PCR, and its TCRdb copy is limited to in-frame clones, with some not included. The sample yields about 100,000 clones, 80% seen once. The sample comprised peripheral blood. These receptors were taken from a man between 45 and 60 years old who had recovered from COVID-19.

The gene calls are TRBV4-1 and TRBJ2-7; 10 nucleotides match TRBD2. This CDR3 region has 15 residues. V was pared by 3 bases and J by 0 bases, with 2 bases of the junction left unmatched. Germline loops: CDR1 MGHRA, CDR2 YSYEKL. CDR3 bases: TGCGCCAGCAGCCAGAAGCGGGAGGGCTCCTACGAGCAGTACTTC. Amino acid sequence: CASSQKREGSYEQYF.

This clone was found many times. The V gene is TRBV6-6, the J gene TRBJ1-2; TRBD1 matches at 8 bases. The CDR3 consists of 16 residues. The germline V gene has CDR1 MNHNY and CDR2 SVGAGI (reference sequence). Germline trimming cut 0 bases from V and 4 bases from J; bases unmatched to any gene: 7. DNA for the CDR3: TGTGCCAGCAGTTACTCTGGTTCCCAGGGGGCCTATGGCTACACCTTC. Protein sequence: CASSYSGSQGAYGYTF.